The 16 T cell receptor beta chains given below trace back to one sample, sequenced in a study of metastatic and nonmetastatic thyroid tumors. MiXCR re-clonotyped the PCR reads for TCRdb. The sample records around 53,000 clones, approximately 15% being singletons. No treatment of any kind had been given to any patient before thyroid surgery. The specimen was blood. The receptors shown here come from a female donor with papillary thyroid cancer or a benign thyroid nodule (not recorded which). Some clones in this sample may be carry-over from other donors' samples.

This clone showed up many times. The chain is built from TRBV6-1 and TRBJ2-7; D is unclear. From germline, CDR1 is MNHNS and CDR2 SASEGT. The CDR3 covers 12 residues. Trimming removed 7 bases from V and 2 bases from J, with 9 bases in between. The DNA of the CDR3 is TGTGCCAGCATTACCAGTCCCTACGAGCAGTACTTC. Its translation is CASITSPYEQYF.

J is TRBJ1-4 and V is TRBV28, with unresolved D. The CDR3 has 17 amino acids. V shed 5 bases and J shed 4 bases, with 20 bases lying between them. Germline V gives CDR1 MDHEN, CDR2 SYDVKM. The chain's CDR3 is CASSLEGLVSNNEKLFF. The CDR3 nucleotides read TGTGCCAGCAGTCTTGAAGGGCTTGTTTCAAATAATGAAAAACTGTTTTTT.

This clone was seen only a few times. The chain recombines TRBV6-1 with TRBJ2-2; 7 nucleotides agree with TRBD1. The CDR3 contains 14 residues. Germline CDR1 is MNHNS and CDR2 is SASEGT. Trimming cost V 6 bases and J 2 bases; bases outside gene matches: 3. CDR3 sequence: CASSRDRNTGELFF. The DNA for the CDR3 is TGTGCCAGCAGCCGGGACAGAAACACCGGGGAGCTGTTTTTT.

This clone occurred many times. The V call is TRBV6-1, the J call TRBJ1-1, with no clear D. V was cut by 5 bases and J by 3 bases, with 19 bases left in between. This CDR3 spans 16 amino acids. Germline-derived CDR1 and CDR2 are MNHNS and SASEGT. CDR3 region: CASSPPGPLGDTEAFF. CDR3 in DNA: TGTGCCAGCAGTCCACCGGGCCCTTTGGGAGACACTGAAGCTTTCTTT.

This clone was detected ten times or more. The rearrangement links TRBV7-9 to TRBJ2-1; 8 bases match TRBD1. CDR3 size: 14 residues. CDR1 and CDR2 (germline): SEHNR, FQNEAQ (reference sequence). J was trimmed by 8 bases and V by 2 bases; bases with no gene match: 5. In DNA form, the CDR3 reads TGTGCCAGCAGCTTAACAGGGGGTCTCGATGAGCAGTTCTTC. Translating it yields CASSLTGGLDEQFF.

V gene TRBV12-3 or TRBV12-4 combines with J gene TRBJ2-1, with 12 bases matching TRBD2. V lost 7 bases to trimming and J lost 8 bases; unmatched junction nucleotides: 6. CDR3 length: 14 amino acids. For the CDR3, the DNA is TGTGCCAGCACCCGGACTAGCGGGATGTATGAGCAGTTCTTC. This translates into CASTRTSGMYEQFF.

Concerning this clone itself: This may arise from a read error, as a much more abundant clone is one base away. The chain combines TRBV18 with TRBJ2-1; maybe TRBD2 (5 bases). The germline V gene has CDR1 KGHSH and CDR2 LQKENI. The CDR3 is made up of 14 amino acids. The CDR3 sequence is CASSPVGVGDEQLF. Written as DNA, the CDR3 is TGTGCCAGCTCACCAGTGGGAGTCGGAGATGAGCAGTTATTC.

This clone was seen more than once but under ten times. A much larger clone lies a single base off, so this may be a read error. The chain employs TRBV5-5 and TRBJ1-5; D uncertain. V lost 2 bases and J 4 bases, leaving 7 bases between the germline ends. The length of the CDR3 is 13 residues. Germline V lookup: CDR1 SGHKS, CDR2 YYEKEE (reference sequence). CDR3 region: CASSFRSNQPQHF. The CDR3 DNA follows: TGTGCCAGCAGCTTTCGGAGTAATCAGCCCCAGCATTTT.

This clone was detected only a few times. The genes are TRBV12-3 or TRBV12-4 and TRBJ2-7, with D perhaps TRBD2 (7 bases). The length of the CDR3 is 15 residues. V lost 5 bases to trimming and J lost 2 bases, with 16 bases between them. This chain's CDR3 is CASSLLGGGPYEQYF. DNA for the CDR3: TGTGCCAGCAGTCTCCTAGGGGGAGGGCCCTACGAGCAGTACTTC.

At least ten counts were recorded for this clone. The CDR3 sequence: CSVGGDFLDYGYTF. CDR3 in DNA: TGCAGCGTTGGGGGGGATTTCTTAGACTATGGCTACACCTTC. The J gene is TRBJ1-2, the V gene TRBV29-1; D is perhaps TRBD1 (5 bases). The CDR3 is 14 residues long. Germline V gives CDR1 SQVTM, CDR2 ANQGSEA. Trimming left V 4 bases short and J 3 bases short, with 15 bases between.

The sample holds many counts of this clone. This chain links TRBV28 with TRBJ1-4; 9 nucleotides match TRBD1. CDR1 is MDHEN and CDR2 is SYDVKM in the germline V gene. The CDR3 length is 14 residues. Trimming removed 6 bases from V and 8 bases from J; junction bases left unmatched: 7. CDR3 bases: TGTGCCAGCAGATCCGGGACAGGGTGGGAAAAACTGTTTTTT. It yields the protein CASRSGTGWEKLFF. The full variable domain, with the rest looked up from reference TRBV28 and TRBJ1-4, is DVKVTQSSRYLVKRTGEKVFLECVQDMDHENMFWYRQDPGLGLRLIYFSYDVKMKEKGDIPEGYSVSREKKERFSLILESASTNQTSMYLCASRSGTGWEKLFFGSGTQLSVL.

This clone has a handful of counts. The chain recombines TRBV6-1 with TRBJ2-7; TRBD1 might be the D (6 bases). CDR1 MNHNS and CDR2 SASEGT come from the germline V gene. The CDR3 length is 14 residues. V was trimmed by 5 bases and J by 1 base, leaving 12 bases between them. The CDR3 DNA reads TGTGCCAGCAGTAGTACAGGGTCGTCCTACGAGCAGTACTTC. Translated, it gives CASSSTGSSYEQYF.

Worth noting for this clone: A read error is possible here, since a much larger clone lies one base away. This chain joins TRBV28 and TRBJ2-5; 7 bases line up with TRBD1. Trimming removed 8 bases from V and 5 bases from J; junction bases left unmatched: 11. This CDR3 is 14 amino acids long. Germline values: CDR1 MDHEN, CDR2 SYDVKM. The CDR3 reads CASLGAGGKETQYF. CDR3 nucleotides: TGTGCCAGCCTGGGGGCAGGGGGAAAGGAGACCCAGTACTTC.

This clone was counted between two and nine times. The rearrangement joins TRBV24-1 to TRBJ2-2, with D maybe TRBD1 (6 bases). The CDR3 consists of 15 residues. Germline assignment: CDR1 KGHDR and CDR2 SFDVKD. V shed 7 bases and J shed 1 base, with 12 bases lying between them. CDR3 coding DNA: TGTGCCACCAGCAAGGACAGTAGGAACACCGGGGAGCTGTTTTTT. Translating gives CATSKDSRNTGELFF.

This clone showed up many times. J is TRBJ2-1 and V is TRBV3-1, with D hard to call. The CDR3 extends over 16 amino acids. Germline CDR1 and CDR2: LGHDT and YNNKEL (reference sequence). The germline V and J ends were trimmed by 5 bases and 2 bases, with 16 bases remaining between them. The CDR3 loop is CASSKGLRSAYNEQFF. The DNA for the CDR3 is TGTGCCAGCAGCAAGGGTCTGCGGTCCGCCTACAATGAGCAGTTCTTC.

This clone was seen ten or more times. The V and J genes are TRBV3-1 and TRBJ2-2; D not certain. CDR1 LGHDT and CDR2 YNNKEL come from the germline V gene (reference sequence). The CDR3 length is 12 residues. V shed 4 bases and J shed 6 bases, with 6 bases lying between them. CDR3 nucleotides: TGTGCCAGCAGCCCCAGCCCCGGGGAGCTGTTTTTT. Its translation is CASSPSPGELFF.